These 5 T cell receptor beta chains share one sample of origin, sequenced in a study of response to subunit inactivated influenza vaccine. TCRdb processed the RT-PCR reads anew with MiXCR; each CDR3 protein has one entry. This table holds about 500,000 distinct CDR3 sequences, approximately 16% found once. The sequencing used CD4+ T cells sorted from PBMCs, collected less than 25 months after vaccination. The receptors shown here come from a man between 50 and 75 years old who received an inactivated influenza vaccine.

The chain links TRBV28 to TRBJ1-2; TRBD1 is a possible D gene (6 bases). The V end lost 6 bases, the J end lost 4 bases, and 15 bases lay between the germline ends. Germline loops: CDR1 MDHEN, CDR2 SYDVKM. The CDR3 extends over 14 amino acids. The CDR3 loop is CASSKTGTTYGYTF. The CDR3 region has the DNA TGTGCCAGCAGCAAAACCGGGACAACCTATGGCTACACCTTC.

This clonotype was counted a few times. V is TRBV7-9 and J is TRBJ2-1; D possibly matches TRBD1 or TRBD2 (5 bases each). The CDR3 sequence is 15 residues long. The V gene lost 5 bases and the J gene lost 3 bases, with 14 bases spanning the gap. Germline V gives CDR1 SEHNR, CDR2 FQNEAQ (reference sequence). This chain's CDR3 is CASSPGARSYNEQFF. CDR3 coding DNA: TGTGCCAGCAGCCCCGGGGCCAGGAGCTACAATGAGCAGTTCTTC.

This clonotype was recorded at least ten times. This chain uses TRBV5-5 with TRBJ2-2; D not resolved. The CDR3 has 13 residues. V was trimmed by 3 bases and J by 4 bases, leaving 7 bases between them. The V gene's germline CDR1 is SGHKS and CDR2 YYEKEE (reference sequence). The CDR3 nucleotides read TGTGCCAGCAGCTCCGACACCACCGGGGAGCTGTTTTTT. Amino acids: CASSSDTTGELFF.

The chain has TRBV4-3 and TRBJ2-3; 9 bases are shared with TRBD2. Germline-derived CDR1 and CDR2 are LGHNA and YSLEER. Trimming took 0 bases from V and 3 from J; bases not matched to a gene: 1. CDR3 length: 15 amino acids. The CDR3 nucleotides are TGCGCCAGCAGCCAAGAGGCGGGGGGGACAGATACGCAGTATTTT. Translation: CASSQEAGGTDTQYF.

This chain joins TRBV4-3 and TRBJ1-6, with D perhaps TRBD1 (5 bases). The V gene's germline CDR1 is LGHNA and CDR2 YSLEER. Trimming took 3 bases from V and 7 from J, leaving 13 bases between them. CDR3 size: 15 residues. The CDR3 spells CASSHPGTGNSPLHF. The CDR3 DNA reads TGCGCCAGCAGCCACCCCGGGACTGGGAATTCACCCCTCCACTTT.